This TCR beta chain stems from a study of blood T cell repertoires in COVID-19. The CDR3 is 15 residues long. Germline values: CDR1 MGHRA, CDR2 YSYEKL. The V segment lost 1 base and the J segment 6 bases; nucleotides outside the gene matches: 6. Per the study methods: Estimation of nucleated cell counts was performed using reference gene primer amplification. TCRdb's copy holds only in-frame clones and misses some; the assay was immunoSEQ multiplex PCR. The DNA gave D and trimming, while V, J and clone size come from that table. The sample records 350,000 to 400,000 clones, more than 75% being singletons. Adults between roughly 18 and 89 years of age took part from 20 to 25 US areas. Donors in Cohort 3 who had recovered were those with two negative PCRs, healthcare professional clearance, or resolution of their symptoms.

This sequence was found in a woman in her twenties or thirties who had recovered from COVID-19. The chain employs TRBV4-1 and TRBJ2-7, with 10 bases lining up with TRBD2. The specimen sequenced was PBMCs or T cells enriched from blood (not recorded which). CDR3 sequence reads: CASSQAGTSGVEQYF. The CDR3 DNA sequence: TGCGCCAGCAGCCAAGCAGGTACTAGCGGGGTCGAGCAGTACTTC.